These T cell receptor beta chains were read from a single sample in a study of response to subunit inactivated influenza vaccine. TCRdb independently ran MiXCR on the RT-PCR reads; one entry per CDR3 protein. The data show about 650,000 distinct CDR3 sequences, around 13% seen once. Here the sequenced sample was PBMCs from blood, taken less than 15 days before vaccination. These receptors came from a man in his fifties who received an inactivated influenza vaccine. The CDR3 runs from the conserved cysteine through the conserved F or W. D genes are given only for firm matches. Size is stated for part of the rows, as once, few or many counts, or as a class when the clone is expanded.

>NA|TRBV4-2|TRBJ2-1|few
TGTGCCAGCAGCCAAAGAGATGCGGGTTACAATGAGCAGTTCTTC
CASSQRDAGYNEQFF
>NA|TRBV7-9|TRBJ2-1|NA
TGTGCCAGCAGCTCCACCGGGAACTACAATGAGCAGTTCTTC
CASSSTGNYNEQFF
>NA|TRBV29-1|TRBJ2-2|few
TGCAGCGTCGCAATGCAGGTCGACACCGGGGAGCTGTTTTTT
CSVAMQVDTGELFF
>NA|TRBV5-1|TRBJ2-5|few
TGCGCCAGCAGAGTCGGGGAAGAGACCCAGTACTTC
CASRVGEETQYF
>NA|TRBV28|TRBJ2-4|many
TGTGCCAGCACTCCCGGCCAGAGAAACATTCAGTACTTC
CASTPGQRNIQYF
>NA|TRBV20-1|TRBJ1-2|NA
TGCAGTGCTACCCCTGATCGGGTTAGTGGCTACACCTTC
CSATPDRVSGYTF
>TRBD2|TRBV20-1|TRBJ2-1|NA
TGCAGTGCAACCGGGACTAGCGGGAGGGCCGATCGTAATGAGCAGTTCTTC
CSATGTSGRADRNEQFF
>TRBD1|TRBV24-1|TRBJ2-2|NA
TGTGCCACCAGCCTGACAGGGGGCAAACCCGGGGAGCTGTTTTTT
CATSLTGGKPGELFF
>NA|TRBV25-1|TRBJ1-3|NA
TGTGCCAGCAGTGAACCGGGGTCTGGAAACACCATATATTTT
CASSEPGSGNTIYF
>NA|TRBV20-1|TRBJ1-5|few
TGCAGTGCTAGGCCCGGGGGCGCGGTAGGCAATCAGCCCCAGCATTTT
CSARPGGAVGNQPQHF
>NA|TRBV7-2|TRBJ2-3|few
TGTGCCAGCAGCTTATTGGACCCAGGGGATACGCAGTATTTT
CASSLLDPGDTQYF
>NA|TRBV5-4|TRBJ2-7|NA
TGTGCCAGCACTCAACAGGGCCGCTACGAGCAGTACTTC
CASTQQGRYEQYF
>TRBD1|TRBV27|TRBJ2-7|many
TGTGCCAGCAGTAGACGACAGGGGGGGATGAACGAGCAGTACTTC
CASSRRQGGMNEQYF
>NA|TRBV18|TRBJ2-7|few
TGTGCCAGCTCACCAGTGGATCAGGGCCCCCTCGAGCAGTACTTC
CASSPVDQGPLEQYF
>NA|TRBV5-1|TRBJ2-5|few
TGCGCCAGCAGCTTGGGGCGGGGAAACCAAGAGACCCAGTACTTC
CASSLGRGNQETQYF
>NA|TRBV15|TRBJ2-5|NA
TGTGCCACCAGCAGAGTCCGGGACTTGGAGACCCAGTACTTC
CATSRVRDLETQYF
>TRBD1|TRBV29-1|TRBJ2-5|many
TGCAGCGTTCGGACAGGGGGATTAGGGACCCAGTACTTC
CSVRTGGLGTQYF
>NA|TRBV5-1|TRBJ2-6|NA
TGCGCCAGCAGCCCCCTAACGGACAGAGTTAACGTCCTGACTTTC
CASSPLTDRVNVLTF
>TRBD2|TRBV20-1|TRBJ2-2|many
TGCAGTGCTACCCGACTAGCGGGAGCACGGCAGCTGTTTTTT
CSATRLAGARQLFF
>TRBD1|TRBV19|TRBJ2-1|NA
TGTGCCAGTAGTATAACCTCAGGCGGGACAGGGTTTTATAATGAGCAGTTCTTC
CASSITSGGTGFYNEQFF
>NA|TRBV29-1|TRBJ2-5|NA
TGCAGCGGGGGATACGGGCATCCGGAGACCCAGTACTTC
CSGGYGHPETQYF
>NA|TRBV2|TRBJ2-7|NA
TGTGCCAGCAGTGAAGAGTCTTGGAGGGCAGGGCATGCCTCCTACGAGCAGTACTTC
CASSEESWRAGHASYEQYF
>TRBD2|TRBV12-3/TRBV12-4|TRBJ2-1|NA
TGTGCCAGCAGCGGACTAGCGGGAGGCCTACACGGGGTCTTC
CASSGLAGGLHGVF
>NA|TRBV20-1|TRBJ1-5|few
TGCAGTGCTAGAGGGGGTGAGGCCCTTAATCAGCCCCAGCATTTT
CSARGGEALNQPQHF
>NA|TRBV12-3/TRBV12-4|TRBJ2-7|few
TGTGCCAGCAGTTATGGAGGGCATGCCTACGAGCAGTACTTC
CASSYGGHAYEQYF
>NA|TRBV4-2|TRBJ2-1|few
TGTGCCAGCAGCCGCGGGACCTCTCCGGATGAGCAGTTCTTC
CASSRGTSPDEQFF
>TRBD2|TRBV20-1|TRBJ2-5|NA
TGCAGTGCTAGTCGGCTAGCGGGGTCGGGTGGGGAGACCCAGTACTTC
CSASRLAGSGGETQYF
>NA|TRBV12-3/TRBV12-4|TRBJ2-7|few
TGTGCCAGCAGTTTACTCAGGGCTGGCGAGCAGTACTTC
CASSLLRAGEQYF
>TRBD1|TRBV6-2/TRBV6-3|TRBJ1-5|NA
TGTGCCAGCAGTCACCCAAGAGGACAGGGGTCTTATAGCAATCAGCCCCAGCATTTT
CASSHPRGQGSYSNQPQHF
>NA|TRBV14|TRBJ1-2|NA
TGTGCCAGCAGCCAAGACAGGAGAGGAAACTATGGCTACACCTTC
CASSQDRRGNYGYTF
>NA|TRBV6-1|TRBJ1-1|few
TGTGCCAGCAGGGTCAAAGGGGGCACTGAAGCTTTCTTT
CASRVKGGTEAFF
>TRBD2|TRBV24-1|TRBJ2-1|NA
TGTGCCACCAGTGATGTTAGCGGGGGCCTTCGGAATGAGCAGTTCTTC
CATSDVSGGLRNEQFF
>NA|TRBV27|TRBJ1-1|many
TGTGCCAGCAGTCCCACCCTACGGAACACTGAAGCTTTCTTT
CASSPTLRNTEAFF
>TRBD1|TRBV12-3/TRBV12-4|TRBJ1-6|NA
TGTGCCAGCAGTTCCGGACAGGTCCATTCACCCCTCCACTTT
CASSSGQVHSPLHF
>NA|TRBV5-1|TRBJ2-5|many
TGCGCCAGCAGCCCTGCCCTCCGGACCGCGAGGGAGACCCAGTACTTC
CASSPALRTARETQYF
>TRBD2|TRBV27|TRBJ2-4|NA
TGTGCCAGCAGCCCTAGCGGGAGCCTGGACATTCAGTACTTC
CASSPSGSLDIQYF
>NA|TRBV11-2|TRBJ2-5|few
TGTGCCAGCAGCTTAGGAGCGAGACGGGAGACCCAGTACTTC
CASSLGARRETQYF
>NA|TRBV27|TRBJ2-5|many
TGTGCCAGCAGTTTATCGACCGGGGTAGAGACCCAGTACTTC
CASSLSTGVETQYF
>TRBD1|TRBV6-2/TRBV6-3|TRBJ2-7|NA
TGTGCCAGCAGTTACTCAACCCGGGACAGGGGGAGGTCCCTCTACGAGCAGTACTTC
CASSYSTRDRGRSLYEQYF
>TRBD2|TRBV24-1|TRBJ2-7|few
TGTGCCACCAGTGATTTTTCTAGCGGGAACTACGAGCAGTACTTC
CATSDFSSGNYEQYF
>NA|TRBV4-2|TRBJ2-5|NA
TGTGCCAGCAGCCAAGGCCCCGGCCGCGGGGAAGAGACCCAGTACTTC
CASSQGPGRGEETQYF
>NA|TRBV25-1|TRBJ1-4|NA
TGTGCCAGCAGTGTGTTTGGGGAAACAACTAATGAAAAACTGTTTTTT
CASSVFGETTNEKLFF
>TRBD1|TRBV12-3/TRBV12-4|TRBJ2-1|few
TGTGCCAGCAGTTTAGGGCCGACAGGGGGTGAGCAGTTCTTC
CASSLGPTGGEQFF
>NA|TRBV10-3|TRBJ1-5|many
TGTGCCTATTACAAGGAGCCCCAGCATTTT
CAYYKEPQHF
>NA|TRBV12-3/TRBV12-4|TRBJ2-5|many
TGTGCCAGCAGTTTGATTCTAGGACCCCAGTACTTC
CASSLILGPQYF
>TRBD2|TRBV27|TRBJ2-1|few
TGTGCCAGCATTCGGACTAGCGGGAGGGCCAATGAGCAGTTCTTC
CASIRTSGRANEQFF
>NA|TRBV5-1|TRBJ2-1|NA
TGCGCCAGCCGTGAGCGGAGCTCCTACAATGAGCAGTTCTTC
CASRERSSYNEQFF
>TRBD1|TRBV11-1|TRBJ2-6|NA
TGTGCCAGCAGCAGAACCGGGACAGGGAGGTCCGGGGCCAACGTCCTGACTTTC
CASSRTGTGRSGANVLTF
>NA|TRBV7-2|TRBJ2-1|NA
TGTGCCAGCAGCCCCGTTGGGGGGGGGCACGATGAGCAGTTCTTC
CASSPVGGGHDEQFF
>NA|TRBV5-1|TRBJ1-6|few
TGCGCCAGCAGCATGGACAGTAGAGGATCACCCCTCCACTTT
CASSMDSRGSPLHF
>NA|TRBV20-1|TRBJ2-5|many
TGCAGTGCTAGCCAAGAGACCCAGTACTTC
CSASQETQYF
>NA|TRBV28|TRBJ2-3|few
TGTGCCAGCAGTTCCCAAATGGGAAGTCGGACAGATACGCAGTATTTT
CASSSQMGSRTDTQYF
>NA|TRBV4-1|TRBJ2-2|once
TGCGCCAGCAGCTCAGCTACCCCCCCCGGGGAGCTGTTTTTT
CASSSATPPGELFF
>TRBD2|TRBV6-2/TRBV6-3|TRBJ2-1|few
TGTGCCAGCAGCCCCGCACTAGCGGGGGGGCTTCCGTTCTTC
CASSPALAGGLPFF
>NA|TRBV20-1|TRBJ2-2|few
TGCAGTGCTACCAGGGAGCTCACCGGGGAGCTGTTTTTT
CSATRELTGELFF
>TRBD2|TRBV4-2|TRBJ2-1|NA
TGTGCCAGCAGCCAAGCGGCGGGGGTGAGCTATGAGCAGTTCTTC
CASSQAAGVSYEQFF